Presented here are 20 T cell receptor beta chains from one specimen sequenced in a study of T cell responses to AZD1222 COVID-19 vaccine. TCRdb's copy holds only in-frame clones and misses some; the assay was immunoSEQ multiplex PCR. The profile shows under 200,000 clones, roughly 91% of them singletons. The sequences come from peripheral blood, collected 28 days after the second AZD1222 dose. These receptor sequences come from an adult who received the AZD1222 COVID-19 vaccine.

The chain employs TRBV10-3 and TRBJ2-7, with a weak D call TRBD1 (5 bases). V was shortened by 6 bases and J by 1 base, with 19 bases between the two germline ends. CDR3 length equals 16 residues. Germline assignment: CDR1 ENHRY and CDR2 SYGVKD. The CDR3 is CAISPVGDKGSYEQYF. The DNA for the CDR3 is TGTGCCATCAGCCCGGTAGGGGATAAGGGGTCCTACGAGCAGTACTTC.

This rearrangement joins TRBV27 to TRBJ2-5, with TRBD1 matching 8 bases. Germline CDR1 reads MNHEY; CDR2 reads SMNVEV (reference sequence). The CDR3 consists of 17 residues. V shed 5 bases and J 1 base; nucleotides not matched to a gene: 12. CDR3 nucleotides: TGTGCCAGCAGTCAGGGGCCCGGACAGGGTCCCCAAGAGACCCAGTACTTC. It encodes CASSQGPGQGPQETQYF.

The rearrangement uses TRBV3-1 (or the pseudogene TRBV3-2) and TRBJ2-7, with 8 bases lining up with TRBD2. V was clipped by 4 bases and J by 4 bases; unmatched bases: 9. The CDR3 runs 15 residues. Germline-derived CDR1 and CDR2 are LGHDT and YNNKEL (reference sequence). In nucleotides, the CDR3 is TGTGCCAGCAGCCCCCTGGCGGGAGGACGGTACGAGCAGTACTTC. It is translated as CASSPLAGGRYEQYF.

This clone was seen repeatedly, ten times or more. The V and J genes are TRBV18 and TRBJ2-7; D possibly corresponds to TRBD1 (6 bases). This CDR3 contains 13 residues. Trimming shortened V by 5 bases and J by 3 bases, and 11 bases separated the two germline ends. Germline values: CDR1 KGHSH, CDR2 LQKENI. The CDR3 here is CASSGQNLYEQYF. Here the CDR3 DNA reads TGTGCCAGCTCAGGACAGAACCTCTACGAGCAGTACTTC.

The chain recombines TRBV27 with TRBJ2-7; 8 bases align to TRBD2. This CDR3 region has 13 residues. The J segment lost 7 bases and the V segment lost 5 bases, leaving 7 bases of the junction unmatched. Per the germline V gene, CDR1 is MNHEY and CDR2 is SMNVEV (reference sequence). The CDR3 bases are TGTGCCAGCAGTCCGGGAGGGCCGAGGGAGCAGTACTTC. Amino acids: CASSPGGPREQYF.

This chain uses TRBV27 with TRBJ1-6; D gene unclear. CDR1 and CDR2 from the germline V gene are MNHEY and SMNVEV (reference sequence). Trimming cost V 5 bases and J 8 bases, with 16 bases left between them. The CDR3 sequence is 15 residues long. CDR3 in amino acids: CASSPRRGVDSPLHF. The CDR3 nucleotides are TGTGCCAGCAGTCCCCGACGCGGGGTGGATTCACCCCTCCACTTT.

The gene calls are TRBV6-1 and TRBJ2-6; possibly TRBD2 for D (6 bases). Trimming removed 2 bases at V and 10 bases at J, with 9 bases between. There are 13 residues in the CDR3. Germline CDR1 is MNHNS and CDR2 is SASEGT. Here the CDR3 reads CASSEQGGNVLTF. The CDR3 nucleotides read TGTGCCAGCAGTGAACAGGGAGGAAACGTCCTGACTTTC.

The chain uses TRBV29-1 and TRBJ2-3; no firm D call. The V end lost 5 bases, the J end lost 4 bases, and 10 bases lay between the germline ends. Looked up from germline, CDR1 is SQVTM and CDR2 is ANQGSEA. The CDR3 runs to 12 residues. This CDR3 reads CSVKAVPDTQYF. As DNA, the CDR3 is TGCAGCGTTAAGGCCGTGCCAGATACGCAGTATTTT.

The V and J genes are TRBV28 and TRBJ1-4; TRBD1 might be the D (5 bases). Trimming left V 4 bases short and J 8 bases short, with 14 bases between. The germline gives CDR1 MDHEN, CDR2 SYDVKM. The CDR3 loop spans 14 amino acids. CDR3 region: CASSSRQMGEKLFF. The CDR3 DNA follows: TGTGCCAGCAGTTCAAGACAGATGGGGGAAAAACTGTTTTTT.

This clone appeared a single time. The V gene is TRBV10-3, the J gene TRBJ1-6; no reliable D call. The V end was cut by 2 bases, the J end by 6 bases, with 11 bases between. The CDR3 is 15 amino acids. The germline CDR1 and CDR2 sequences are ENHRY and SYGVKD. CDR3 protein: CAISEREVSNSPLHF. The CDR3 DNA reads TGTGCCATCAGTGAGCGGGAGGTTTCTAATTCACCCCTCCACTTT.

V is TRBV15 and J is TRBJ2-5; D remains ambiguous. The V gene lost 0 bases and the J gene lost 5 bases, with 4 bases spanning the gap. The CDR3 covers 12 residues. Germline CDR1 and CDR2: LNHNV and YYDKDF (reference sequence). The CDR3 reads CATSREPETQYF. The CDR3 DNA reads TGTGCCACCAGCAGAGAGCCGGAGACCCAGTACTTC.

The rearrangement links TRBV28 to TRBJ1-6; D gene uncertain. The germline V gene has CDR1 MDHEN and CDR2 SYDVKM. This CDR3 region has 12 residues. Trimming shortened V by 5 bases and J by 5 bases, and 4 bases separated the two germline ends. The CDR3 spells CASSPNNSPLHF. The DNA for the CDR3 is TGTGCCAGCAGTCCGAATAATTCACCCCTCCACTTT.

V gene TRBV19 combines with J gene TRBJ2-2; D possibly corresponds to TRBD1 (7 bases). CDR1 LNHDA and CDR2 SQIVND come from the germline V gene (reference sequence). This CDR3 spans 15 amino acids. V shed 5 bases and J shed 4 bases, with 14 bases lying between them. CDR3 DNA sequence: TGTGCCAGTAGTGGTTACAGGGGAGGCACCGGGGAGCTGTTTTTT. Translated, it gives CASSGYRGGTGELFF. The full variable domain, completed using reference TRBV19 and TRBJ2-2, is DGGITQSPKYLFRKEGQNVTLSCEQNLNHDAMYWYRQDPGQGLRLIYYSQIVNDFQKGDIAEGYSVSREKKESFPLTVTSAQKNPTAFYLCASSGYRGGTGELFFGEGSRLTVL.

The J gene is TRBJ2-1, the V gene TRBV29-1; D is possibly TRBD2 (6 bases). V dropped 8 bases and J dropped 0 bases, with 17 bases sitting between them. The CDR3 length is 15 residues. The germline V gene encodes CDR1 SQVTM and CDR2 ANQGSEA. As DNA, the CDR3 is TGCAGCACATTGTCCCTTAGCGGCTCCTACAATGAGCAGTTCTTC. It is translated as CSTLSLSGSYNEQFF.

This rearrangement joins TRBV7-3 to TRBJ2-7, with D hard to call. Trimming took off 5 bases at V and 1 base at J, with 6 bases between the two ends. Germline V lookup: CDR1 SGHTA, CDR2 FQGTGA. The CDR3 has 12 residues. The CDR3 loop reads CASSPPSYEQYF. The CDR3 nucleotides read TGTGCCAGCAGCCCACCGTCCTACGAGCAGTACTTC.

CDR3 in amino acids: CASSLIPSEQYF. The CDR3 coding sequence is TGTGCCAGCAGCTTAATCCCCTCCGAGCAGTACTTC. This rearrangement joins TRBV7-9 to TRBJ2-7; unclear D gene. From germline, CDR1 is SEHNR and CDR2 FQNEAQ (reference sequence). The V and J ends lost 2 bases and 6 bases respectively, with 8 bases between them. This CDR3 has 12 amino acids. The full variable domain, in which reference TRBV7-9 and TRBJ2-7 provide the parts outside the CDR3, is DTGVSQNPRHKITKRGQNVTFRCDPISEHNRLYWYRQTLGQGPEFLTYFQNEAQLEKSRLLSDRFSAERPKGSFSTLEIQRTEQGDSAMYLCASSLIPSEQYFGPGTRLTVT.

There are a few counts of this clone. The genes are TRBV12-3 or TRBV12-4 and TRBJ2-2; D remains unclear. Trimming took 2 bases from V and 9 from J, leaving 7 bases between them. The CDR3 has 12 amino acids. The chain's CDR3 is CASSLTRRELFF. The CDR3 DNA follows: TGTGCCAGCAGTTTAACCAGGAGGGAGCTGTTTTTT.

The V and J genes are TRBV3-1 (or the pseudogene TRBV3-2) and TRBJ1-1; tentatively, D is TRBD1 (5 bases). V was clipped by 4 bases and J by 4 bases, with 13 bases between them. Germline V CDR1 and CDR2: LGHDT, YNNKEL (reference sequence). This CDR3 comprises 14 residues. The CDR3 DNA reads as TGTGCCAGCAGCCGGCTGGAGGGGACCACTGAAGCTTTCTTT. The encoded protein is CASSRLEGTTEAFF.

The chain uses TRBV19 and TRBJ2-1; 10 bases fit TRBD1. Germline CDR1 is LNHDA and CDR2 is SQIVND (reference sequence). The CDR3 loop spans 15 amino acids. Trimming cost V 3 bases and J 7 bases; bases outside gene matches: 6. CDR3 sequence (DNA): TGTGCCAGTAGTATCGGGACAGGGGCAGGTAATGAGCAGTTCTTC. Protein: CASSIGTGAGNEQFF. The full variable domain, its missing parts supplied by reference TRBV19 and TRBJ2-1, is DGGITQSPKYLFRKEGQNVTLSCEQNLNHDAMYWYRQDPGQGLRLIYYSQIVNDFQKGDIAEGYSVSREKKESFPLTVTSAQKNPTAFYLCASSIGTGAGNEQFFGPGTRLTVL.

The chain is built from TRBV4-3 and TRBJ2-3; 12 bases map to TRBD2. This CDR3 comprises 19 residues. Germline CDR1 LGHNA, CDR2 YSLEER. With 0 bases clipped from V and 1 base from J, the junction kept 8 bases outside the gene matches. CDR3 bases: TGCGCCAGCAGCCAAGATCTCCCGGGACTAGCGGGCGGCACAGATACGCAGTATTTT. Translating gives CASSQDLPGLAGGTDTQYF.